The 9 T cell receptor beta chains reported below all come from one sample, sequenced in a study of blood T cell repertoires in COVID-19. TCRdb's table, derived via immunoSEQ multiplex PCR, lists solely in-frame clones and lacks some. The sample yields 230,000 or so clones, roughly 80% seen once. The sample taken for sequencing was PBMCs or T cells enriched from blood (not recorded which). Receptor source: a man aged 50-59 years who had recovered from COVID-19.

The rearrangement uses TRBV7-9 and TRBJ1-4, with a weak D call TRBD1 (5 bases). The CDR3 loop spans 13 amino acids. With 5 bases removed from V and 8 bases from J, the gap between germline ends came to 12 bases. Germline CDR1 is SEHNR and CDR2 is FQNEAQ (reference sequence). CDR3 residues: CASSLSGGEKLFF. The CDR3 DNA reads as TGTGCCAGCAGCCTGTCCGGGGGGGAAAAACTGTTTTTT.

This chain joins TRBV10-3 and TRBJ2-2; D unclear. The V end lost 6 bases, the J end lost 3 bases, and 8 bases lay between the germline ends. CDR3 length: 13 amino acids. Germline V gene sequence: CDR1 ENHRY, CDR2 SYGVKD. The CDR3 DNA reads TGTGCCATCAGCCTGACTGACACCGGGGAGCTGTTTTTT. The encoded protein is CAISLTDTGELFF.

The chain combines TRBV5-1 with TRBJ2-7; 13 nucleotides agree with TRBD2. CDR3 length: 14 residues. Germline values: CDR1 SGHRS, CDR2 YFSETQ. J gave up 4 bases and V 6 bases, and 4 bases lay outside the gene matches. The CDR3 loop is CASTRTSGGYEQYF. The CDR3 DNA reads TGCGCCAGCACCCGGACTAGCGGGGGTTACGAGCAGTACTTC.

The chain combines TRBV4-1 with TRBJ2-1; 8 positions agree with TRBD2. CDR3 length: 15 amino acids. Germline CDR1 and CDR2: MGHRA and YSYEKL. V was clipped by 3 bases and J by 9 bases; unmatched bases: 10. In nucleotides, the CDR3 is TGCGCCAGCAGCCAGGCCCCGGGACTAGTGGTTGAGCAGTTCTTC. This gives the protein CASSQAPGLVVEQFF.

The CDR3 sequence is CASSLEREYEQYF. As DNA, the CDR3 is TGTGCCAGCAGCTTAGAAAGGGAGTACGAGCAGTACTTC. The chain couples TRBV11-3 to TRBJ2-7; D is perhaps TRBD2 (5 bases). The V gene lost 0 bases and the J gene lost 4 bases, with 7 bases spanning the gap. This CDR3 contains 13 residues. In germline, CDR1 is SGHNT, CDR2 YENEEA.

The chain joins TRBV12-3 or TRBV12-4 to TRBJ2-7; D might be TRBD2 (7 bases). The CDR3 is 12 amino acids. Between the trimmed V and J ends, which lost 2 bases and 12 bases, there was a span of 14 bases. The CDR3 nucleotides read TGTGCCAGCAGTTTATGGGGGGGGCAGCGGTACTTC. It specifies CASSLWGGQRYF.

The rearrangement links TRBV10-2 to TRBJ2-5; TRBD2 aligns across 7 bases. CDR1 is WSHSY and CDR2 is SAAADI in the germline V gene. The CDR3 length is 12 residues. The trim removed 11 bases at V and 3 bases at J, leaving 6 bases unmatched. Here the CDR3 DNA reads TGCGCCGCCGGGGAGGGCGAAGAGACCCAGTACTTC. Its translation is CAAGEGEETQYF.

The chain carries TRBV5-1 and TRBJ1-2; 7 nucleotides line up with TRBD1. This CDR3 is 14 amino acids long. Per germline, CDR1 SGHRS and CDR2 YFSETQ. V lost 7 bases, J lost 5 bases, and 11 bases stayed unmatched. CDR3 loop: CASYSPGGTYGYTF. The CDR3 nucleotides are TGCGCCAGCTACTCACCAGGGGGTACATATGGCTACACCTTC.

This chain joins TRBV6-6 and TRBJ2-7; possibly TRBD1 for D (6 bases). The CDR3 covers 12 residues. V was shortened by 2 bases and J by 7 bases, with 9 bases between the two germline ends. Germline CDR1 and CDR2: MNHNY and SVGAGI (reference sequence). CDR3 bases: TGTGCCAGCAGTTACACAACAGGGGAGCAGTACTTC. It encodes CASSYTTGEQYF.